Listed below are T cell receptor beta chains from one sample, sequenced in a study of blood T cell repertoires in COVID-19. Only in-frame clones appear in the TCRdb table, and some are missing; sequencing was by immunoSEQ multiplex PCR. The sample consists of 60,000 or so clones, around 90% of them appearing once. Material for sequencing was peripheral blood. These TCRs come from a man aged 55 to 70 with active COVID-19. Each CDR3 is given without its conserved first and last residue.

V | CDR3
TRBV5-4 | ASSLKTGHAKDEQY
TRBV4-3 | ASSSDRADEQF
TRBV10-3 | AISGKPGTGKGYGYT
TRBV7-2 | ASSVQGATLEGYT
TRBV5-1 | ASSLELGQGYEQY
TRBV15 | ATSRDRGIQGIHEQY
TRBV19 | ASIRRAREPLGLAGMHNEQF
TRBV7-9 | ASSQDRNTGELF
TRBV28 | ASSLWDRGLY
TRBV4-1 | ASPGVPYEQY
TRBV7-9 | ASSLAAGLAKNIQY
TRBV11-3 | ASSLERDEQF
TRBV6-1 | ASSDGGWQPQH
TRBV1 | TSSQTTGSETQY
TRBV2 | ASSEGRGLSGNTIY
TRBV6-5 | ATTPDRVAYGYT
TRBV10-1 | AMSRLAGCNEQF
TRBV7-2 | ASSPTRDRGDIQY
TRBV7-3 | ASSLTGTPGEEKLF
TRBV19 | ASSTGTGQGKETQY
TRBV27 | ASSLDRKGWSSPLH
TRBV28 | ASKFWGPYEQY
TRBV6-5 | ASSPDRVRSGELF
TRBV2 | ASSGNRGYT
TRBV3-1/TRBV3-2 | ASSQDGYSEQF
TRBV7-2 | ASSPTRSGYEQY
TRBV3-1/TRBV3-2 | ASSQPTGASSNEQF
TRBV11-1 | ASSFGQNNSPLH
TRBV19 | ASSIGPGREWGEQF
TRBV5-1 | ASSLAGTRNTDTQY
TRBV5-6 | ASSFVGSSYNSPLH
TRBV5-1 | ASSDPISGRKQF
TRBV18 | ASSPLKRDTGELF
TRBV18 | ASSPQGWASGSHIQY
TRBV6-2/TRBV6-3 | ASSLAGSYEQY
TRBV5-5 | ASSWEGAGVWETQY
TRBV28 | ASSLNWDRNIQY